This T cell receptor (beta chain) was captured by sequencing in a study of vaccination and CD4 T cells after COVID-19. In the study overall: Sampling after COVID took place at a median of 101 days (range 35 to 161) following diagnosis. Cultures that served as controls received a CEFX pool, an HIV-1 Nef pool, or no peptide.

Sequence data for DNA of cultured CD4+ T cells were generated by the Oncomine TCR Beta short-read assay. TCRdb called the PCR reads again in MiXCR, with one record for every CDR3 protein. Seen here are about 14,000 distinct CDR3 sequences, roughly 27% observed once, and the top ten hold approximately 17%. Treatment given: roughly 10-day PBMC culture with coronavirus spike peptide pools or control peptides (ViraFEST assay). Via ViraFEST, peptide pools expanded antigen-specific T cells before TCR sequencing. CDR1 is ENHRY and CDR2 is SYGVKD in the germline V gene. CDR3 length: 16 amino acids. Trimming left V 0 bases short and J 1 base short, with 11 bases between. This clonotype has a handful of counts. Its matching antigen is unknown.

Sequencing was done on a sample of cultured CD4+ T cells from blood. This sequence originates from a human donor with COVID-19. The chain has TRBV10-3 and TRBJ2-3, with D possibly TRBD2 on 5 matching bases. CDR3 residues: CAISESSAGRTDTQYF. The CDR3 DNA sequence: TGTGCCATCAGTGAGTCTAGCGCCGGCCGCACAGATACGCAGTATTTT.